This TCR beta chain was captured by sequencing in a study of shared clonotypes between healthy human individuals. Overall study findings and caveats: Despite large depth, sorted-subset datasets appeared incompletely sequenced.

Germline V gene lookup returns CDR1 SGHAT and CDR2 FQNNGV. CDR3 length equals 14 residues. The V end lost 5 bases, the J end lost 1 base, and 11 bases lay between the germline ends. As to this clone: Its antigen is not known.

Here immunoSEQ multiplex PCR was the method, and the copy in TCRdb shows in-frame clones only, minus some. The sample includes 2 million to 3 million clones, more than 85% of them seen just once. This rearrangement joins TRBV11-2 to TRBJ1-2; possible D gene TRBD1, 5 bases. Sequencing was carried out using naive CD4+ T cells from PBMCs. Subset denoted: CD45RA+ positively selected. This TCR was recovered from a man aged 18-30 years in good health. Some clones in this sample may be carry-over from other donors' samples. As DNA, the CDR3 is TGTGCCAGCAGCCCCCATAGGGGTAACTATGGCTACACCTTC. This gives the protein CASSPHRGNYGYTF.